This is a list of T cell receptor beta chains from one sample in a study of cytomegalovirus exposure and HLA in healthy donors. Method: immunoSEQ multiplex PCR; TCRdb's copy keeps in-frame clones and lacks some. This sample's table reports about 200,000 clones. The sample taken for sequencing was PBMCs. These receptors all come from a woman aged 30 to 39 in good health and CMV-seropositive. The CDR3 runs from the conserved cysteine through the conserved F or W. The order of the fields is J gene, D gene, V gene, CDR3 DNA, CDR3 protein. A D gene is named only where the DNA matches it firmly.

>TRBJ1-5|TRBD1|TRBV4-1
TGCGCCAGCAGCCAAGATGCGACAGGGTCCCCCAATCAGCCCCAGCATTTT
CASSQDATGSPNQPQHF
>TRBJ1-5|TRBD1|TRBV27
TGTGCCAGCAGTCCTTCGACAGGGCCGGGACAGCCCCAGCATTTT
CASSPSTGPGQPQHF
>TRBJ2-7|TRBD1|TRBV18
TGTGCCAGCTCCCCCTGGACAGGGAGCTACGAGCAGTACTTC
CASSPWTGSYEQYF
>TRBJ2-2|TRBD2|TRBV6-1
TGTGCCAGCAGTGAGGGACTAGCGGCGAACACCGGGGAGCTGTTTTTT
CASSEGLAANTGELFF
>TRBJ2-7|NA|TRBV5-4
TGTGCCAGCAGCTTGGACCCGACAGGTTCCTACGAGCAGTACTTC
CASSLDPTGSYEQYF
>TRBJ1-1|NA|TRBV7-2
TGTGCCAGCTCCCTCCCGGGACAACTAGAGTGGGGCACTGAAGCTTTCTTT
CASSLPGQLEWGTEAFF
>TRBJ2-2|NA|TRBV6-6
TGTGCCAGCAGTTACTCGACGGGAGTGGCGGCCGGGGAGCTGTTTTTT
CASSYSTGVAAGELFF
>TRBJ2-1|NA|TRBV5-6
TGTGCCAGCAGCTTGAGGGCGGGGGCCTTCAGCAATGAGCAGTTCTTC
CASSLRAGAFSNEQFF
>TRBJ1-2|NA|TRBV6-1
TGTGCCAGCAGTGAGACAGGTCCCTATGGCTACACCTTC
CASSETGPYGYTF
>TRBJ1-1|TRBD1|TRBV6-1
TGTGCCAGCAGGAGGACAGGGGATCGGGTCTCGGTTACTTTCTTT
CASRRTGDRVSVTFF
>TRBJ2-7|TRBD1|TRBV19
TGTGCCAGTAGTATTGCAGGGGGTGCCTACGAGCAGTACTTC
CASSIAGGAYEQYF
>TRBJ2-1|TRBD2|TRBV18
TGTGCCAGCTCACTGCGAGGGACTAGCGGGAGCTACAATGAGCAGTTCTTC
CASSLRGTSGSYNEQFF
>TRBJ2-2|NA|TRBV7-8
TGTGCCAGCAGCTTACTAGTAGACACCGGGGAGCTGTTTTTT
CASSLLVDTGELFF
>TRBJ2-5|NA|TRBV5-4
TGTGCCAGCAGCCCAGCGGCCCTCCAAGAGACCCAGTACTTC
CASSPAALQETQYF
>TRBJ2-1|TRBD2|TRBV12-5
TGTGCTAGTAGTCGTGGGGTCGGGACTAGCTCCTACAATGAGCAGTTCTTC
CASSRGVGTSSYNEQFF
>TRBJ2-7|TRBD2|TRBV11-2
TGTGCCAGCAGCTTAGGCCTAGCGGGCCTATCCTACGAGCAGTACTTC
CASSLGLAGLSYEQYF
>TRBJ2-7|TRBD1|TRBV18
TGTGCCAGCTCTCTCATGGACAGGGGGGAGCAGTACTTC
CASSLMDRGEQYF
>TRBJ2-7|TRBD1|TRBV5-4
TGTGCCAGCAGCTGGGAACAGGGGAACTCCTACGAGCAGTACTTC
CASSWEQGNSYEQYF
>TRBJ1-2|NA|TRBV9
TGTGCCAGCAGCGTACCCGGAGGAGTGAGGGGCTACACCTTC
CASSVPGGVRGYTF
>TRBJ2-7|NA|TRBV19
TGTGCCAGTAGTATCGGGACGGGAGTAGGGGACGAGCAGTACTTC
CASSIGTGVGDEQYF
>TRBJ2-1|NA|TRBV19
TGTGCCAGTAGTATAGCTCCAGCGGCCACCCCCGATGAGCAGTTCTTC
CASSIAPAATPDEQFF
>TRBJ2-5|TRBD2|TRBV7-2
TGTGCCAGCAGCACGCGACTAGCGGGAGTGGAGACCCAGTACTTC
CASSTRLAGVETQYF
>TRBJ2-6|NA|TRBV18
TGTGCCAGCTCACCCCCTAACGGACCAGGGTCTTCTGGGGCCAACGTCCTGACTTTC
CASSPPNGPGSSGANVLTF
>TRBJ2-3|NA|TRBV5-1
TGCGCCAGCAGCAGGGACTTAGATACGCAGTATTTT
CASSRDLDTQYF
>TRBJ2-1|TRBD2|TRBV15
TGTGCCACCAGCAGAGGTCCTAGCGGGGTCTCCGAGCAGTTCTTC
CATSRGPSGVSEQFF
>TRBJ2-5|TRBD2|TRBV28
TGTGCCAGCAGCAGCCTTCTAGCGGGGGCTCTCCAAGAGACCCAGTACTTC
CASSSLLAGALQETQYF
>TRBJ1-4|TRBD1|TRBV7-9
TGTGCCAGCAGGGAGACAGGGGGCGTAGAAAAACTGTTTTTT
CASRETGGVEKLFF
>TRBJ2-1|TRBD2|TRBV4-1
TGCGCCAGCAGCCAAGAAACGTCTAGCGGGGAAAATGAGCAGTTCTTC
CASSQETSSGENEQFF
>TRBJ1-1|NA|TRBV29-1
TGCAGCGTTGAAATAGGGGGAAGGGCCACTGAAGCTTTCTTT
CSVEIGGRATEAFF
>TRBJ2-5|NA|TRBV29-1
TGCAGCGTTAACAGGCTTACTCAAGAGACCCAGTACTTC
CSVNRLTQETQYF
>TRBJ2-1|TRBD2|TRBV19
TGTGCCAGTAGTACCCTACTAGCGGGGGGTTACAATGAGCAGTTCTTC
CASSTLLAGGYNEQFF
>TRBJ1-5|TRBD1|TRBV19
TGTGCCAGTAGTATAGGCCACCGACAGGGGGTCTTTAGCAATCAGCCCCAGCATTTT
CASSIGHRQGVFSNQPQHF
>TRBJ1-4|NA|TRBV30
TGTGCCTGGAGTGGACAGATTGAAAAACTGTTTTTT
CAWSGQIEKLFF
>TRBJ2-1|TRBD2|TRBV5-4
TGTGCCAGCAGCTTGGAACCGCCTAGCGGGGGCCCCAGGGGGAATGAGCAGTTCTTC
CASSLEPPSGGPRGNEQFF
>TRBJ1-3|TRBD1|TRBV7-9
TGTGCCAGCAGCCTATTCGGGACAGCTGGAAACACCATATATTTT
CASSLFGTAGNTIYF
>TRBJ1-4|NA|TRBV29-1
TGCAGCGTTGAAGATCCCAGGGGCAGGGCAACTAATGAAAAACTGTTTTTT
CSVEDPRGRATNEKLFF
>TRBJ2-7|TRBD1|TRBV18
TGTGCCAGCTCACCACCGCTGGGGACAGTTCCCTACGAGCAGTACTTC
CASSPPLGTVPYEQYF